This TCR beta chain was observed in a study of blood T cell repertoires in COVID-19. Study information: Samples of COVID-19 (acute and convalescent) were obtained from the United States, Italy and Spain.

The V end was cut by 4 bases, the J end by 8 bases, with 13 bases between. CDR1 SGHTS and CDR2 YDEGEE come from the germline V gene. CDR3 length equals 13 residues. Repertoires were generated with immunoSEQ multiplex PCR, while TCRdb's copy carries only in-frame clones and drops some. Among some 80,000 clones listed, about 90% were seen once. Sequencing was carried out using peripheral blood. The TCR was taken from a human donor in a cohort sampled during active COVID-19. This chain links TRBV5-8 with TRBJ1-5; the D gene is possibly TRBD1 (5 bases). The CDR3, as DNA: TGTGCCAGCAGCCTCGGACATGCCGAGCCCCAGCATTTT. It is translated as CASSLGHAEPQHF.